Listed below are T cell receptor beta chains from one sample, sequenced in a study of PD-L1 blockade in urothelial cancer. TCRdb keeps only in-frame clones here, not all; method: immunoSEQ multiplex PCR. Here the sample spans tens of thousands of clones, about 90% being singletons. The material was PBMCs, obtained around atezolizumab (anti-PD-L1) treatment. Source of these receptors: a man between 60 and 70 years old with urothelial cancer. CDR3s include the opening cysteine and the closing phenylalanine or tryptophan. A D gene is named only where the DNA matches it firmly. Clone size, where shown, is once, few, many, or a class for clones that have expanded.

size: .
V: TRBV7-2
D: TRBD1
J: TRBJ1-5
CDR3: CASSRGRGQQPQHF
DNA: TGTGCCAGCAGTCGTGGCAGGGGGCAACAGCCCCAGCATTTT

size: few
V: TRBV6-1
D: .
J: TRBJ2-1
CDR3: CATNLQVGEQFF
DNA: TGTGCCACTAACCTCCAGGTCGGTGAGCAGTTCTTC

size: .
V: TRBV5-1
D: TRBD2
J: TRBJ2-3
CDR3: CASSKGTSGVGDTQYF
DNA: TGCGCCAGCAGCAAAGGGACTAGCGGGGTCGGGGATACGCAGTATTTT

size: .
V: TRBV5-1
D: TRBD1
J: TRBJ1-6
CDR3: CASSLAGQGGNSPLHF
DNA: TGCGCCAGCAGCTTGGCCGGACAGGGTGGGAATTCACCCCTCCACTTT

size: .
V: TRBV29-1
D: TRBD1
J: TRBJ2-7
CDR3: CSARGVDRGYEQYF
DNA: TGCAGCGCGAGGGGGGTGGACAGGGGGTACGAGCAGTACTTC

size: .
V: TRBV7-8
D: .
J: TRBJ1-5
CDR3: CASTPTGFSQPQHF
DNA: TGTGCCAGCACTCCAACAGGGTTTTCTCAGCCCCAGCATTTT

size: .
V: TRBV5-6
D: .
J: TRBJ1-2
CDR3: CASTYLNYGYTF
DNA: TGTGCCAGCACCTATCTCAACTATGGCTACACCTTC

size: .
V: TRBV5-1
D: .
J: TRBJ1-2
CDR3: CASSGGGSPMFYGYTF
DNA: TGCGCCAGCAGCGGGGGGGGGTCCCCAATGTTCTATGGCTACACCTTC

size: once
V: TRBV5-1
D: TRBD1
J: TRBJ1-2
CDR3: CASSQLTGLEGYTF
DNA: TGCGCCAGCAGCCAACTGACAGGGTTGGAAGGCTACACCTTC

size: .
V: TRBV18
D: TRBD2
J: TRBJ2-3
CDR3: CASSPPSGGSTDTQYF
DNA: TGTGCCAGCTCACCTCCTAGCGGGGGAAGCACAGATACGCAGTATTTT

size: once
V: TRBV6-1
D: .
J: TRBJ2-5
CDR3: CASSPGEETQYF
DNA: TGTGCCAGCAGCCCAGGGGAAGAGACCCAGTACTTC

size: .
V: TRBV7-2
D: .
J: TRBJ2-7
CDR3: CASSLSTGPRSSYEQYF
DNA: TGTGCCAGCAGCTTAAGTACAGGCCCTCGTTCTTCCTACGAGCAGTACTTC

size: few
V: TRBV19
D: .
J: TRBJ1-2
CDR3: CASSIGSNYGYTF
DNA: TGTGCCAGTAGTATAGGGAGTAACTATGGCTACACCTTC

size: .
V: TRBV5-5
D: TRBD1
J: TRBJ1-2
CDR3: CASSLAGGANYGYTF
DNA: TGTGCCAGCAGCTTGGCAGGGGGCGCTAACTATGGCTACACCTTC

size: .
V: TRBV16
D: .
J: TRBJ2-7
CDR3: CASSQSPGYEQYF
DNA: TGTGCCAGCAGCCAATCTCCCGGTTACGAGCAGTACTTC

size: once
V: TRBV6-5
D: .
J: TRBJ2-7
CDR3: CASSSRMQGGFYEQYF
DNA: TGTGCCAGCAGTTCAAGGATGCAGGGTGGGTTCTACGAGCAGTACTTC

size: .
V: TRBV29-1
D: .
J: TRBJ2-7
CDR3: CSVEGGTRGRWQYF
DNA: TGCAGCGTTGAGGGGGGAACCAGAGGGAGGTGGCAGTACTTC

size: .
V: TRBV9
D: .
J: TRBJ2-1
CDR3: CASSAPVPGEQFF
DNA: TGTGCCAGCAGCGCCCCAGTCCCTGGTGAGCAGTTCTTC

size: .
V: TRBV5-1
D: .
J: TRBJ2-3
CDR3: CASTLQTYSTDTQYF
DNA: TGCGCCAGCACCCTCCAGACATATTCCACAGATACGCAGTATTTT

size: .
V: TRBV19
D: .
J: TRBJ1-1
CDR3: CASRARQGGMITEAFF
DNA: TGTGCCAGTAGGGCCCGCCAGGGTGGAATGATCACTGAAGCTTTCTTT

size: .
V: TRBV27
D: TRBD1
J: TRBJ2-6
CDR3: CASSSNRDRAGANVLTF
DNA: TGTGCCAGCAGTTCAAACCGGGACAGGGCAGGGGCCAACGTCCTGACTTTC

size: .
V: TRBV7-3
D: .
J: TRBJ2-1
CDR3: CASSFSGDSNEQFF
DNA: TGTGCCAGCAGCTTTTCGGGGGATTCAAATGAGCAGTTCTTC

size: .
V: TRBV7-3
D: .
J: TRBJ1-1
CDR3: CASSLRGGQGHLRSGQAFF
DNA: TGTGCCAGCAGCTTAAGGGGGGGCCAGGGACACCTAAGGTCGGGCCAAGCTTTCTTT